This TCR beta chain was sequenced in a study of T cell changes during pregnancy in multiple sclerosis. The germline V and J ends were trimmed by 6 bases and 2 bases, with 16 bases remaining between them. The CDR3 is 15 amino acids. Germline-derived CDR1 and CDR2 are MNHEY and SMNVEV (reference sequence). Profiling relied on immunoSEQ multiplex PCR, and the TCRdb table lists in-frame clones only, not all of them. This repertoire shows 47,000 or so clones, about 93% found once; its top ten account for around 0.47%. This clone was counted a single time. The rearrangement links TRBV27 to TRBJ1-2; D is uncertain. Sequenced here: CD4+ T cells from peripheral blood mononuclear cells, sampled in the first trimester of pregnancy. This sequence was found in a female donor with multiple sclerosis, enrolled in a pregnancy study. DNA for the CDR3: TGTGCCAGCAGGCCGCGGAATGCGGGGAACTATGGCTACACCTTC. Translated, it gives CASRPRNAGNYGYTF.